This paragraph reports one TCR beta chain. The antigen remains undetermined. The CDR3 has 16 amino acids. Germline V lookup: CDR1 SGHAT, CDR2 FQNNGV. The V end was cut by 0 bases, the J end by 2 bases, with 12 bases between. Measured with immunoSEQ multiplex PCR; TCRdb has only the in-frame clones, and not every one. The data contain over 85,000 clones, roughly nine tenths of them singletons. This entry is derived from a study of OX40 agonist ivuxolimab in advanced cancers. In the study overall: Having had anti-PD-1, anti-PD-L1 or anti-CTLA-4 therapy before was allowed, and approximately 40% had some.

Study results and limitations: No determination was made of the antigen specificity of the expanded peripheral T cells.

V gene TRBV11-2 combines with J gene TRBJ2-3; possible D gene TRBD1, 5 bases. The material was CD4+ or CD8+ T cells sorted from blood, obtained in a trial of the OX40 agonist ivuxolimab. The TCR originated in an adult with an advanced solid tumor such as melanoma, head and neck, liver or kidney cancer. CDR3 sequence reads: CASSLEAGLLTDTQYF. In nucleotides, the CDR3 is TGTGCCAGCAGCTTAGAGGCAGGGCTGCTCACAGATACGCAGTATTTT.